This TCR beta chain was found in a study of shared clonotypes between healthy human individuals. The naive CD8 fraction comprised CD45RO-negative cells positively selected for CCR7 and excluded terminally differentiated effector memory CD45RA+ cells. This CDR3 is built from 15 residues. Germline V gene sequence: CDR1 LNHDA, CDR2 SQIVND (reference sequence). The V end was cut by 7 bases, the J end by 6 bases, with 21 bases between. Study conclusions and caveats: Even with large depth, rarefaction showed that sorted-subset sequencing was incomplete. Clonotypes shared by all four sorted-subset donors had higher generation probabilities than non-shared clonotypes. Donor scarcity curtailed the genetic and exposure-history diversity represented herein.

Concerning this clone itself: The target antigen is unknown.

Profiled with immunoSEQ multiplex PCR; TCRdb holds only in-frame clones, not every one. The sample comprises some 600,000 clones, approximately 96% of which are singletons, and 0.11% rests with the top ten. The sample taken for sequencing was naive CD8+ T cells sorted from blood. The origin of this receptor is a woman aged 25 to 39 in good health. The rearrangement joins TRBV19 to TRBJ1-2; no reliable D call. The CDR3 reads CASTAVGPSGNGYTF. CDR3 bases: TGTGCCAGTACTGCTGTCGGGCCGTCCGGGAATGGCTACACCTTC.